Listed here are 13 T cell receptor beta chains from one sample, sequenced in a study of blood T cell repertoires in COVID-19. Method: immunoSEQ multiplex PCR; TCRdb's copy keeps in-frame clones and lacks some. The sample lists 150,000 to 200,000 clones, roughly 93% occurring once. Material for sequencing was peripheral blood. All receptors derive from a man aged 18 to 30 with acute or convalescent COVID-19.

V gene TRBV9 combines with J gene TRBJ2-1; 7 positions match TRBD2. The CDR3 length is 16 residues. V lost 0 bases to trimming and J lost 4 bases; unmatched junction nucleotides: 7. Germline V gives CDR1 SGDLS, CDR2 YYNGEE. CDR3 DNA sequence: TGTGCCAGCAGCGTAGATCTCTGGGAGGGGTACAATGAGCAGTTCTTC. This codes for CASSVDLWEGYNEQFF.

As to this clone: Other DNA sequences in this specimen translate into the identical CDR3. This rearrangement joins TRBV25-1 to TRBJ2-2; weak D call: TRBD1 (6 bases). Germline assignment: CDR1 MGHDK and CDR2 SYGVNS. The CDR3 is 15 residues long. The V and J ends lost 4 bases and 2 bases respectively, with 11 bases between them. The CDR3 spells CASSVPGANTGELFF. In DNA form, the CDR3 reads TGTGCCAGCAGTGTACCAGGGGCCAACACCGGGGAGCTGTTTTTT.

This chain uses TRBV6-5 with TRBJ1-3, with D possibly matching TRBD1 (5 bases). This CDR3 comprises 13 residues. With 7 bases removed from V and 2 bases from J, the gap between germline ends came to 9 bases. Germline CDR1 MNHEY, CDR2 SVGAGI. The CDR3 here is CASKSGAGNTIYF. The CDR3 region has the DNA TGTGCCAGCAAATCGGGGGCTGGAAACACCATATATTTT.

This chain's CDR3 is CASSMGGGEETQYF. CDR3 DNA: TGTGCCAGTAGTATGGGAGGGGGAGAAGAGACCCAGTACTTC. The gene calls are TRBV19 and TRBJ2-5, with a tentative D call TRBD2 (7 bases). Germline lookup yields CDR1 LNHDA and CDR2 SQIVND (reference sequence). The V end lost 3 bases, the J end lost 3 bases, and 11 bases lay between the germline ends. CDR3 length: 14 amino acids.

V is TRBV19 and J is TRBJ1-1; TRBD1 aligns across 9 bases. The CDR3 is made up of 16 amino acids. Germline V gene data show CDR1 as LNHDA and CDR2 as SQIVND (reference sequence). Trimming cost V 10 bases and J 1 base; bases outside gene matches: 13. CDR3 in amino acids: CANLRDRDGRNTEAFF. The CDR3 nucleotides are TGTGCCAACCTCCGGGACAGGGATGGGAGGAACACTGAAGCTTTCTTT.

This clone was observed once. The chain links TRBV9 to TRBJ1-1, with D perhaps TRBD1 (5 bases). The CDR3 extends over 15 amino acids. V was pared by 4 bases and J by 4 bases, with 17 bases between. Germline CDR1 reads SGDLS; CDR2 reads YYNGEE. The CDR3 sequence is CASSPSSGRGTEAFF. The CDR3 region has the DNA TGTGCCAGCAGCCCCTCGTCGGGGCGGGGCACTGAAGCTTTCTTT.

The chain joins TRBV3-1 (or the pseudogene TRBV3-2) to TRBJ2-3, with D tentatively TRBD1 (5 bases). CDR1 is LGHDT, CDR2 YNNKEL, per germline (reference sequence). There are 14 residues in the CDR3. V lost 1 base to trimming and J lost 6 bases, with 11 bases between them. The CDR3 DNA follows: TGTGCCAGCAGCCAAGTTAGTAAGGGGGATACGCAGTATTTT. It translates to CASSQVSKGDTQYF.

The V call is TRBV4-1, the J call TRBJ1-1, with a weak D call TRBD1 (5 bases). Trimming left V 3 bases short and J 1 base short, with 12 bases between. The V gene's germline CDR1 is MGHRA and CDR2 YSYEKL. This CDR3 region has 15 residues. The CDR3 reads CASSQRGLPNTEAFF. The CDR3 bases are TGCGCCAGCAGCCAGAGGGGACTCCCGAACACTGAAGCTTTCTTT.

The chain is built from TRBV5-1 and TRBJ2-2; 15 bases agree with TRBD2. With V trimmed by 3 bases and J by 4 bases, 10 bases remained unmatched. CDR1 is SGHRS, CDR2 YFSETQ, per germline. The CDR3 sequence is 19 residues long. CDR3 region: CASSSGLAGGPFGTGELFF. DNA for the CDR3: TGCGCCAGCAGCTCCGGACTAGCGGGAGGGCCTTTTGGCACCGGGGAGCTGTTTTTT.

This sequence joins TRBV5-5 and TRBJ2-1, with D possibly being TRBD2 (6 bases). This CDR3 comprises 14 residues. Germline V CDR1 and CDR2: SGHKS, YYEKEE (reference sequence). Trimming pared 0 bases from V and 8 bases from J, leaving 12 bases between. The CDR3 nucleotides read TGTGCCAGCAGCTTGGAGGCAGCGGGCTATGAGCAGTTCTTC. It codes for CASSLEAAGYEQFF.

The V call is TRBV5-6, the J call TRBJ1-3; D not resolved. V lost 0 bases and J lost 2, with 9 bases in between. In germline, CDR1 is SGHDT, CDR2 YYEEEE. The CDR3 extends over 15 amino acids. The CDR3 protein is CASSLDRSAGNTIYF. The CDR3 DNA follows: TGTGCCAGCAGCTTGGACAGATCCGCTGGAAACACCATATATTTT.

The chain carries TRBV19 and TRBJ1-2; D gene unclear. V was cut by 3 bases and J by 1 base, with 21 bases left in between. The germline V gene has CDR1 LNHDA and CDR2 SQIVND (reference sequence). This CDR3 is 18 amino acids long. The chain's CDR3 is CASSIGVAAGTSNYGYTF. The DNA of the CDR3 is TGTGCCAGTAGTATTGGGGTTGCGGCGGGCACTAGTAACTATGGCTACACCTTC.

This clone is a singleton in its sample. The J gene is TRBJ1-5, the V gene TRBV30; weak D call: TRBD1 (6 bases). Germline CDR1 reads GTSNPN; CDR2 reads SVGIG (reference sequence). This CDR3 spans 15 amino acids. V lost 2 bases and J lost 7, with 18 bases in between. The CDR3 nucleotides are TGTGCCTGGAGTTTAGGAGTTCAGGGGTCCCAGCCCCAGCATTTT. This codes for CAWSLGVQGSQPQHF.